Here is one TCR beta chain with its context. Clones were sequenced by immunoSEQ multiplex PCR, and TCRdb holds only the in-frame ones, with some missing. The sample holds fewer than 120,000 clones, approximately 80% seen once. The data were taken from a study of blood T cell repertoires in COVID-19. Study-level information: PBMCs, B-cell-depleted T cells, or T cells provided the cDNA or gDNA that made up the material.

Germline V gene data show CDR1 as SNHLY and CDR2 as FYNNEI. Trimming at V came to 6 bases and at J to 0 bases, leaving 8 bases not matched to a gene. The CDR3 spans 16 residues. Material for sequencing was peripheral blood. The chain recombines TRBV2 with TRBJ1-3; 7 bases are a match to TRBD1. This TCR came from a woman aged 60-70 years with acute or convalescent COVID-19. DNA of the CDR3: TGTGCCAGCAGCCGCGAGACAGGGATCTCTGGAAACACCATATATTTT. Translation gives CASSRETGISGNTIYF. Based on the CDR3 plus reference TRBV2 and TRBJ1-3, the full variable domain is EPEVTQTPSHQVTQMGQEVILRCVPISNHLYFYWYRQILGQKVEFLVSFYNNEISEKSEIFDDQFSVERPDGSNFTLKIRSTKLEDSAMYFCASSRETGISGNTIYFGEGSWLTVV.